One and the same sample provided the 15 T cell receptor beta chains below, sequenced in a study of lymphopenia after photon versus proton radiotherapy. Measured with immunoSEQ multiplex PCR; TCRdb has only the in-frame clones, and not every one. The sample includes about 64,000 clones, about 85% seen only once; the top ten take more than 10%. Source: peripheral blood, taken from a patient treated with proton-based radiotherapy. The receptors shown here come from a man older than 75 with esophageal cancer.

The chain is built from TRBV5-1 and TRBJ1-1; D uncertain. The CDR3 has 15 amino acids. V was clipped by 0 bases and J by 0 bases, with 9 bases between them. Germline values: CDR1 SGHRS, CDR2 YFSETQ. The CDR3 is CASSLAFGLNTEAFF. In DNA, the CDR3 is TGCGCCAGCAGCTTGGCCTTCGGCCTGAACACTGAAGCTTTCTTT.

The chain has TRBV30 and TRBJ2-3; D call uncertain. This CDR3 is built from 14 residues. In germline, CDR1 is GTSNPN, CDR2 SVGIG (reference sequence). Trimming cost V 0 bases and J 7 bases, with 14 bases left between them. CDR3 residues: CAWSVPVSANTQYF. CDR3 DNA: TGTGCCTGGAGTGTACCAGTGAGCGCAAATACGCAGTATTTT.

J is TRBJ2-7 and V is TRBV7-8, with D possibly being TRBD1 (6 bases). With 3 bases removed from V and 1 base from J, the gap between germline ends came to 13 bases. CDR1 SGHVS and CDR2 FQNEAQ come from the germline V gene. This CDR3 region has 15 residues. As DNA, the CDR3 is TGTGCCAGCAGCTTCGGACAGCCCCCTTCCTACGAGCAGTACTTC. This gives the protein CASSFGQPPSYEQYF. Variable domain in full (rest from reference TRBV7-8 and TRBJ2-7): GAGVSQSPRYKVAKRGQDVALRCDPISGHVSLFWYQQALGQGPEFLTYFQNEAQLDKSGLPSDRFFAERPEGSVSTLKIQRTQQEDSAVYLCASSFGQPPSYEQYFGPGTRLTVT.

The chain is built from TRBV7-3 and TRBJ1-1; D gene unclear. Germline V gene lookup returns CDR1 SGHTA and CDR2 FQGTGA. V lost 0 bases to trimming and J lost 1 base, with 3 bases between them. This CDR3 region has 13 residues. CDR3 nucleotides: TGTGCCAGCAGCTTAACGGGGAACACTGAAGCTTTCTTT. This sequence encodes CASSLTGNTEAFF.

The V call is TRBV19, the J call TRBJ1-4; no reliable D call. CDR1 is LNHDA, CDR2 SQIVND, per germline (reference sequence). The CDR3 length is 14 residues. The V end was cut by 3 bases, the J end by 0 bases, with 5 bases between. CDR3 protein: CASSMGATNEKLFF. Here the CDR3 DNA reads TGTGCCAGTAGTATGGGTGCAACTAATGAAAAACTGTTTTTT.

J is TRBJ2-6 and V is TRBV7-9, with D possibly TRBD1 on 5 matching bases. Per the germline V gene, CDR1 is SEHNR and CDR2 is FQNEAQ (reference sequence). Trimming removed 9 bases from V and 2 bases from J, with 11 bases in between. This CDR3 has 14 amino acids. CDR3 in DNA: TGTGCCAGTCCACCCAGGGCTGGGGCCAACGTCCTGACTTTC. The encoded protein is CASPPRAGANVLTF. The full variable domain, completed using reference TRBV7-9 and TRBJ2-6, is DTGVSQNPRHKITKRGQNVTFRCDPISEHNRLYWYRQTLGQGPEFLTYFQNEAQLEKSRLLSDRFSAERPKGSFSTLEIQRTEQGDSAMYLCASPPRAGANVLTFGAGSRLTVL.

As to this clone: The junction does not match germline at one end; this may be a read error. The chain employs TRBV11-2 and TRBJ2-5; D not certain. The length of the CDR3 is 14 residues. The germline V gene encodes CDR1 SGHAT and CDR2 FQNNGV. In DNA form, the CDR3 reads TGTGCCAGCAGCCCTACGGACGGTCAAGAGACCCAGCACTTC. Amino acid sequence: CASSPTDGQETQHF.

V gene TRBV29-1 combines with J gene TRBJ2-3, with D perhaps assigned TRBD1 or TRBD2 (7 bases each). The V end lost 7 bases, the J end lost 0 bases, and 11 bases lay between the germline ends. Per the germline V gene, CDR1 is SQVTM and CDR2 is ANQGSEA. This CDR3 contains 13 residues. The CDR3 sequence is CSGAGQSTDTQYF. The CDR3 nucleotides are TGCAGCGGAGCGGGACAGAGCACAGATACGCAGTATTTT.

The chain links TRBV5-1 to TRBJ1-2, with 10 bases that match TRBD1. The CDR3 covers 15 residues. Looked up from germline, CDR1 is SGHRS and CDR2 is YFSETQ. The junction had 12 bases not matched to a gene; V was cut back by 3 bases and J by 10 bases. CDR3 in DNA: TGCGCCAGCAGCTCCCCTACCGGGACAGGGGAAGCCTACACCTTC. Translated: CASSSPTGTGEAYTF.

This clone was counted a single time. J is TRBJ2-7 and V is TRBV6-5, with a tentative D call TRBD1 (6 bases). The V gene lost 7 bases and the J gene lost 5 bases, with 15 bases spanning the gap. This CDR3 contains 13 residues. Germline CDR1 is MNHEY and CDR2 is SVGAGI. CDR3 in amino acids: CASTSVWGHEQYF. The DNA for the CDR3 is TGTGCCAGCACCTCCGTTTGGGGGCACGAGCAGTACTTC.

The rearrangement links TRBV19 to TRBJ2-3, with 9 bases lining up with TRBD2. Germline loops: CDR1 LNHDA, CDR2 SQIVND (reference sequence). J was trimmed by 6 bases and V by 3 bases; bases with no gene match: 7. The CDR3 has 15 residues. The DNA of the CDR3 is TGTGCCAGTAGTATGGCCCGCGGGGGGGCGGATACGCAGTATTTT. It codes for CASSMARGGADTQYF.

This clone has only one observation. This rearrangement joins TRBV5-3 to TRBJ2-7; D is possibly TRBD1 or TRBD2 (6 bases each). TRBV5-3 is given ORF status, its function remaining uncertain. The CDR3 is 19 amino acids. The V gene lost 4 bases and the J gene lost 4 bases, with 30 bases spanning the gap. The CDR3 spells CARSPGGIGRNWFVYEQYF. In DNA, the CDR3 is TGTGCCAGAAGCCCCGGGGGCATAGGGCGGAATTGGTTTGTTTACGAGCAGTACTTC.

This clone came up a few times. The chain employs TRBV30 and TRBJ1-3; D gene unclear. V lost 1 base, J lost 8 bases, and 15 bases lay in between. The CDR3 is 14 residues long. CDR1 is GTSNPN and CDR2 is SVGIG in the germline V gene (reference sequence). The CDR3 spells CAWSDKGTGDTIYF. The CDR3 DNA sequence: TGTGCCTGGAGTGATAAAGGAACCGGAGACACCATATATTTT.

The V gene is TRBV30, the J gene TRBJ2-1; D uncertain. The CDR3 runs to 11 residues. The germline V gene has CDR1 GTSNPN and CDR2 SVGIG (reference sequence). Trimming took 5 bases from V and 2 from J, leaving 4 bases between them. The CDR3 DNA sequence: TGTGCCTGGCGGACCTACAATGAGCAGTTCTTC. It translates to CAWRTYNEQFF.

The rearrangement uses TRBV14 and TRBJ1-5, with D possibly matching TRBD1 (5 bases). This CDR3 region has 15 residues. V dropped 0 bases and J dropped 9 bases, with 15 bases sitting between them. Germline CDR1 and CDR2: SGHDN and FVKESK. CDR3 sequence: CASSQEGPPAWPQHF. CDR3 sequence (DNA): TGTGCCAGCAGCCAAGAGGGACCGCCTGCTTGGCCCCAGCATTTT.